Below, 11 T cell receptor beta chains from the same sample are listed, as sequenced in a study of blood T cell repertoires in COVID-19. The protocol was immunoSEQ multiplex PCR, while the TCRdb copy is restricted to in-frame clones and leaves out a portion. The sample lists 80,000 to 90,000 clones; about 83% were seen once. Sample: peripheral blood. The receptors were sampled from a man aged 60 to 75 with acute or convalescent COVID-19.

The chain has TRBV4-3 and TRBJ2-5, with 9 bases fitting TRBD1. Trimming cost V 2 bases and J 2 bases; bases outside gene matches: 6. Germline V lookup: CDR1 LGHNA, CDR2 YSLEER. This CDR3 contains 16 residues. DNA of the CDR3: TGCGCCAGCAGCCAAAACCCGGGACAGGGACAAGAGACCCAGTACTTC. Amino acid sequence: CASSQNPGQGQETQYF.

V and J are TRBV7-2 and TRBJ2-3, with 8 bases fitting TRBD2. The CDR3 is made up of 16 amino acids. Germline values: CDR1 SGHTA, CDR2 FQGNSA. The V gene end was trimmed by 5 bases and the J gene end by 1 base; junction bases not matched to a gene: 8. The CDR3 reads CASSPERGRGTDTQYF. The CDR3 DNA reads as TGTGCCAGCAGCCCTGAGCGGGGGCGGGGCACAGATACGCAGTATTTT.

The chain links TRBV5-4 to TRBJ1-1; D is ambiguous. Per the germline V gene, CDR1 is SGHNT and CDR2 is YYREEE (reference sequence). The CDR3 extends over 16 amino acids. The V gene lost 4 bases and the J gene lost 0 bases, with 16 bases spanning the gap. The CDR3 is CASSPREVTLNTEAFF. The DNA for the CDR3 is TGTGCCAGCAGCCCCCGGGAGGTGACCCTGAACACTGAAGCTTTCTTT.

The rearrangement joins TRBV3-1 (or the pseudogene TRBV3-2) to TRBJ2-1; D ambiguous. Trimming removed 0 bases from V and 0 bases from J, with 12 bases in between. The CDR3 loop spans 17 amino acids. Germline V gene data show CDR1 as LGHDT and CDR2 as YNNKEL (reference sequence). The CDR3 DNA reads TGTGCCAGCAGCCAAGACGTGACTTTCCCCTCCTACAATGAGCAGTTCTTC. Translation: CASSQDVTFPSYNEQFF.

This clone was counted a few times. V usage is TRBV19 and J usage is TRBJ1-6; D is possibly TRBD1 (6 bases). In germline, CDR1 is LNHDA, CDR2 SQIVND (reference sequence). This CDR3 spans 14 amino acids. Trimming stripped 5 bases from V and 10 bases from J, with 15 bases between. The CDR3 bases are TGTGCCAGTAGTCCGCCGGGACATGGGTCACCCCTCCACTTT. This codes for CASSPPGHGSPLHF.

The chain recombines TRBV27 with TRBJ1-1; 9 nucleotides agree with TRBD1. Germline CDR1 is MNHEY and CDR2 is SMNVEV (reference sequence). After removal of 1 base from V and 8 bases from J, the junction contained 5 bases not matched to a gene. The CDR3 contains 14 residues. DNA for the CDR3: TGTGCCAGCAGTTTATTATGGGACAGGGAGGAAGCTTTCTTT. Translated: CASSLLWDREEAFF.

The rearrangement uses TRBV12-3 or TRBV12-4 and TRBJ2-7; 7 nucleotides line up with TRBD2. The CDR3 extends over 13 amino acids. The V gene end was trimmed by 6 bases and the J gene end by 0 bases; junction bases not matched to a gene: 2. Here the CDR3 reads CASRGGSSYEQYF. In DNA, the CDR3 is TGTGCCAGCAGGGGGGGGAGCTCCTACGAGCAGTACTTC.

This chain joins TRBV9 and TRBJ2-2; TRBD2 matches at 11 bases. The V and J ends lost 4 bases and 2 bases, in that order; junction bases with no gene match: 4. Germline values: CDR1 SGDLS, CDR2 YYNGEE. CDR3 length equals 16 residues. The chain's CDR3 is CASSQTSGANTGELFF. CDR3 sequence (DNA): TGTGCCAGCAGCCAGACTAGCGGGGCCAACACCGGGGAGCTGTTTTTT.

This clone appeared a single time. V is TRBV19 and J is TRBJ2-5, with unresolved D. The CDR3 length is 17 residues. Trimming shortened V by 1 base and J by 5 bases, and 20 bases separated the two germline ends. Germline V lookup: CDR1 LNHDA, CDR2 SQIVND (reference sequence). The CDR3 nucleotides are TGTGCCAGTAGTATAGCGAGGAAGGTCACCATCGGGGAGACCCAGTACTTC. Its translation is CASSIARKVTIGETQYF. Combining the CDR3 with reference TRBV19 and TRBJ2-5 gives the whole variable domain DGGITQSPKYLFRKEGQNVTLSCEQNLNHDAMYWYRQDPGQGLRLIYYSQIVNDFQKGDIAEGYSVSREKKESFPLTVTSAQKNPTAFYLCASSIARKVTIGETQYFGPGTRLLVL.

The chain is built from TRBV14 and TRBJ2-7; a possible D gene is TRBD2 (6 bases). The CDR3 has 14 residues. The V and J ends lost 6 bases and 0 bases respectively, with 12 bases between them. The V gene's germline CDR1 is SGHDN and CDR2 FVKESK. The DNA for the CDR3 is TGTGCCAGCAGAGCCGGGACTGGCTCCTACGAGCAGTACTTC. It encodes CASRAGTGSYEQYF. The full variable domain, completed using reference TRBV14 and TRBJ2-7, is EAGVTQFPSHSVIEKGQTVTLRCDPISGHDNLYWYRRVMGKEIKFLLHFVKESKQDESGMPNNRFLAERTGGTYSTLKVQPAELEDSGVYFCASRAGTGSYEQYFGPGTRLTVT.

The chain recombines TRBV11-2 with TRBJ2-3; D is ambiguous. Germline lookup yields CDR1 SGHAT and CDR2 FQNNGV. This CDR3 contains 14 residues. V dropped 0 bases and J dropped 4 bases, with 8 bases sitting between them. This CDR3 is CASSLDRSADTQYF. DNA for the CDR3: TGTGCCAGCAGCTTAGATCGAAGCGCAGATACGCAGTATTTT.